Listed below are T cell receptor beta chains from one sample, sequenced in a study of PD-L1 blockade in urothelial cancer. Sequenced by immunoSEQ multiplex PCR; TCRdb stores in-frame clones only, minus some. This table has under 120,000 clones, roughly 88% appearing once. The material was PBMCs, obtained around atezolizumab (anti-PD-L1) treatment. The source of these receptors is a man aged 50-59 years with urothelial cancer. Each CDR3 is given with its conserved first and last residue. D genes are given only for firm matches. Clone sizes are given selectively: once, few, many, or a class where the clone is expanded.

CDR3 length,clone size,V gene,D gene,J gene,CDR3 DNA,CDR3 protein
15,NA,TRBV27,NA,TRBJ1-4,TGTGCCAGCAGTTTGAAAGGGAGGGGTAATGAAAAACTGTTTTTT,CASSLKGRGNEKLFF
14,NA,TRBV5-4,NA,TRBJ2-7,TGTGCCAGCAGCTTGCAGGGAACATCCTACGAGCAGTACTTC,CASSLQGTSYEQYF
13,NA,TRBV5-6,NA,TRBJ2-7,TGTGCCAGCAGCTTGGCCGAGGCTTCCCAGCAGTACTTC,CASSLAEASQQYF
16,NA,TRBV9,TRBD2,TRBJ2-3,TGTGCCAGCAGCGCGCGACTAGCGGGAGGGGGAGATACGCAGTATTTT,CASSARLAGGGDTQYF
16,once,TRBV5-6,TRBD1,TRBJ2-7,TGTGCCAGCAGCCCATTTTCAAGGGACAGGGGCTACGAGCAGTACTTC,CASSPFSRDRGYEQYF
13,NA,TRBV7-9,TRBD2,TRBJ2-1,TGTGCCAGCAGAACTAGCGGGGGCAATGAGCAGTTCTTC,CASRTSGGNEQFF
11,NA,TRBV7-9,NA,TRBJ2-7,TGTGCCAGCAGCTCCCCGGGGGAGCAGTACTTC,CASSSPGEQYF
14,NA,TRBV25-1,TRBD1,TRBJ1-1,TGTGCCAGCAGTCACAGGGGGGGGAGCGCTGAAGCTTTCTTT,CASSHRGGSAEAFF
18,NA,TRBV4-1,NA,TRBJ2-6,TGCGCCAGCAGCCAAGACAGGGGAATAAACTCTGGGGCCAACGTCCTGACTTTC,CASSQDRGINSGANVLTF
16,NA,TRBV5-4,NA,TRBJ2-2,TGTGCCAGCAGCTTGGCGGGAACGGTGAACACCGGGGAGCTGTTTTTT,CASSLAGTVNTGELFF
15,NA,TRBV18,NA,TRBJ1-1,TGTGCCAGCTCACCACCGACAGGAGTAAACACTGAAGCTTTCTTT,CASSPPTGVNTEAFF
15,once,TRBV29-1,NA,TRBJ2-7,TGCAGCGTTCGTCTAGGAGTCCTGAGCTCCTACGAGCAGTACTTC,CSVRLGVLSSYEQYF
13,NA,TRBV30,NA,TRBJ2-3,TGTGCCTGGCACCGGGCCCTGGGAGAGGCGCAGTATTTT,CAWHRALGEAQYF
18,NA,TRBV5-1,TRBD2,TRBJ2-1,TGCGCCAGCAGCTTGGCCCCCTCGAGTAGCGGGAAGTACAATGAGCAGTTCTTC,CASSLAPSSSGKYNEQFF
15,NA,TRBV4-1,TRBD2,TRBJ2-7,TGCGCCAGCAGCCAAGTGGGACTAGGGCCTCGCGAGCAGTACTTC,CASSQVGLGPREQYF
15,NA,TRBV5-4,TRBD2,TRBJ2-5,TGTGCCAGCAGCTTCGGAGCGGGAGGCCAAGAGACCCAGTACTTC,CASSFGAGGQETQYF
18,once,TRBV7-8,TRBD2,TRBJ2-5,TGTGCCAGCAGCTCGGGACTAGCGGGAGGCACTAAAAAAGAGACCCAGTACTTC,CASSSGLAGGTKKETQYF
12,NA,TRBV19,NA,TRBJ2-2,TGTGCCAGTGGGGCCAACACCGGGGAGCTGTTTTTT,CASGANTGELFF
12,NA,TRBV28,NA,TRBJ2-7,TGTGCCAGCACGCGGGGGCACTACGAGCAGTACTTC,CASTRGHYEQYF
12,NA,TRBV5-1,NA,TRBJ2-1,TGCGCCAGCAGCCTTACTACTGGCGAGCAGTTCTTC,CASSLTTGEQFF
12,NA,TRBV19,NA,TRBJ1-2,TGTGCCAGTAGTACAGGCGAGTACGGCTACACCTTC,CASSTGEYGYTF
15,NA,TRBV6-6,NA,TRBJ2-7,TGTGCCAGCAGTCCCGGGCCAGGGAACTCCTACGAGCAGTACTTC,CASSPGPGNSYEQYF
12,NA,TRBV2,NA,TRBJ2-7,TGTGCCAGCAGTCCGGAGGCGTACGAGCAGTACTTC,CASSPEAYEQYF
16,once,TRBV6-1,NA,TRBJ2-2,TGTGCCAGCAGTGAAGAGACAGGTTGGATAGCCGGGGAGCTGTTTTTT,CASSEETGWIAGELFF
16,NA,TRBV4-2,TRBD2,TRBJ2-7,TGTGCCAGCAGCCAAGGTACCCCGGGACTAGCGGCAGAGCAGTACTTC,CASSQGTPGLAAEQYF
15,NA,TRBV6-6,TRBD2,TRBJ2-7,TGTGCCAGCAGTCCCCCGAGCGGGAGGGGTACCGAGCAGTACTTC,CASSPPSGRGTEQYF
17,few,TRBV5-1,NA,TRBJ2-6,TGCGCCAGCAGCGCGCACCAGGGGGGCTCTGGGGCCAACGTCCTGACTTTC,CASSAHQGGSGANVLTF
15,NA,TRBV7-2,TRBD1,TRBJ1-1,TGTGCCAGCAGCTTAGTGGCGGGACAGGCGTATGAAGCTTTCTTT,CASSLVAGQAYEAFF
15,NA,TRBV5-4,NA,TRBJ2-1,TGTGCCAGCAGCTCCCAGGGTTACGCGTACAATGAGCAGTTCTTC,CASSSQGYAYNEQFF
18,NA,TRBV4-1,TRBD2,TRBJ2-1,TGCGCCAGCAGCGGGACTAGCGGGAGGGGTAGCTCCTACAATGAGCAGTTCTTC,CASSGTSGRGSSYNEQFF
13,NA,TRBV30,TRBD1,TRBJ2-2,TGTGCCTGGACAGGGGGCATCACCGGGGAGCTGTTTTTT,CAWTGGITGELFF
14,NA,TRBV5-1,TRBD1,TRBJ1-2,TGCGCCAGCAGCTTGGACAGGGGCCCGTATGGCTACACCTTC,CASSLDRGPYGYTF
11,NA,TRBV27,NA,TRBJ1-5,TGTGCCAGCAGCCGCGCCGGGACACTGCATTTT,CASSRAGTLHF
15,NA,TRBV7-6,NA,TRBJ2-1,TGTGCCAGCACCGAGAGGGGGAGGGACTACAATGAGCAGTTCTTC,CASTERGRDYNEQFF
15,NA,TRBV28,NA,TRBJ2-7,TGTGCCAGCAGTTTTGGACTGCCTGGGAGCTACGAGCAGTACTTC,CASSFGLPGSYEQYF
12,once,TRBV28,TRBD1,TRBJ1-2,TGTGCCAGCAGCGACAGGGGCTATGGCTACACCTTC,CASSDRGYGYTF
14,NA,TRBV5-1,TRBD1,TRBJ1-4,TGCGCCAGCAGGCAGGGGGGAACTAATGAAAAACTGTTTTTT,CASRQGGTNEKLFF
11,NA,TRBV29-1,TRBD1,TRBJ1-1,TGCAGCGTTCGACGGACAGGCCAAGCTTTCTTT,CSVRRTGQAFF
15,once,TRBV10-1,NA,TRBJ2-5,TGCGCCAGCAGTCCCAGTAGCGGAGTTCAAGAGACCCAGTACTTC,CASSPSSGVQETQYF
17,NA,TRBV10-2,NA,TRBJ1-2,TGCGCGCTAGGAGGCGAGGGAGGCCCAGGGCTATCGTACGGCTACACCTTC,CALGGEGGPGLSYGYTF
16,NA,TRBV4-1,NA,TRBJ1-2,TGCGCCAGCAGCCAAGGTGTTGGAGGGGTGAACTATGGCTACACCTTC,CASSQGVGGVNYGYTF
15,NA,TRBV7-8,NA,TRBJ2-1,TGTGCCAGCAGCCCCCTAGCGAGCAGGGACCATGAGCAGTTCTTC,CASSPLASRDHEQFF
17,NA,TRBV28,TRBD2,TRBJ2-7,TGTGCCAGCAGTTTTGTATTAGCGGGAGGGTCATCCTACGAGCAGTACTTC,CASSFVLAGGSSYEQYF
14,few,TRBV27,TRBD1,TRBJ1-1,TGTGCCAGCAGTTTGACAGGGATGAACACTGAAGCTTTCTTT,CASSLTGMNTEAFF
15,NA,TRBV28,NA,TRBJ1-3,TGTGCCAGCAGTTTATATCGCGGCTCTGGAAACACCATATATTTT,CASSLYRGSGNTIYF